Listed below are T cell receptor beta chains from one sample, sequenced in a study of PD-1 blockade in classical Hodgkin lymphoma. The table came from immunoSEQ multiplex PCR; TCRdb's copy has only in-frame clones and leaves some out. Here the sample spans 15,000 to 20,000 clones, about 80% being singletons. Sequenced material: peripheral blood mononuclear cells (PBMCs), taken at baseline. These TCRs come from a human donor with classical Hodgkin lymphoma. Each CDR3 is given with its conserved first and last residue. The D gene is left open where the match is weak. Only part of the rows carry a size: once, few, many, or a class if the clone is expanded.

clone_size	d_call	j_call	v_call	cdr3_nt	cdr3_aa
NA	NA	TRBJ1-1	TRBV29-1	TGCAGCGGTCTATACACGAACACTGAAGCTTTCTTT	CSGLYTNTEAFF
NA	TRBD2	TRBJ2-3	TRBV7-3	TGTGCCAGCACCGGCGGGGGTGCTAGCACAGATACGCAGTATTTT	CASTGGGASTDTQYF
few	TRBD1	TRBJ1-5	TRBV6-1	TGTGCCAGCACCTCAGGACAGGGGAATCAGCCCCAGCATTTT	CASTSGQGNQPQHF
once	TRBD1	TRBJ2-7	TRBV7-9	TGTGCCAGCAGCTTTACACTAACAGGGGGCGAGCAGTACTTC	CASSFTLTGGEQYF
NA	TRBD1	TRBJ1-2	TRBV2	TGTGCCAGTCAAACCCTACAGGGGGCTGGGGGCTACACCTTC	CASQTLQGAGGYTF
NA	TRBD2	TRBJ2-1	TRBV30	TGTGCCTGGAGTGATTGGGGGGGCAATGAGCAGTTCTTC	CAWSDWGGNEQFF
NA	NA	TRBJ2-2	TRBV7-2	TGTGCCAGCAGCACCTCCGGGACACTAAACACCGGGGAGCTGTTTTTT	CASSTSGTLNTGELFF
NA	NA	TRBJ1-1	TRBV30	TGTGCCTGGAGTGTAACGTGGTACGCTTTCTTT	CAWSVTWYAFF
NA	NA	TRBJ1-1	TRBV11-2	TGTGCCAGCAGTCTTGGGACGGGTACTGAAGCTTTCTTT	CASSLGTGTEAFF
once	TRBD1	TRBJ1-5	TRBV27	TGTGCCAGCAGAAGGGACAGGGAGCCTAATCAGCCCCAGCATTTT	CASRRDREPNQPQHF
NA	NA	TRBJ2-5	TRBV4-2	TGTGCCAGCAGAGGCAGCGGCCAAGAGACCCAGTACTTC	CASRGSGQETQYF
NA	TRBD1	TRBJ1-1	TRBV18	TGTGCCAGCTCACCTCAAGAAGGACAGGGGGATCGGACTGAAGCTTTCTTT	CASSPQEGQGDRTEAFF
large	TRBD2	TRBJ2-2	TRBV11-2	TGTGCCAGCAGCCCACGGCGGGGGACCGGGGAGCTGTTTTTT	CASSPRRGTGELFF
NA	NA	TRBJ1-1	TRBV5-4	TGTGCCAGCAGCCACCGAAGGGGAAGGGGTGATGGCACTGAAGCTTTCTTT	CASSHRRGRGDGTEAFF
NA	NA	TRBJ2-1	TRBV19	TGTGCCAGTAGCGTTGGTGGGGATGAGCAGTTCTTC	CASSVGGDEQFF
once	TRBD2	TRBJ2-1	TRBV2	TGTGCCAGCAGTGACATTAGCGGGAGAAGGGACGAGCAGTTCTTC	CASSDISGRRDEQFF
NA	NA	TRBJ2-3	TRBV7-2	TGTGCCAGCAGCTCCTCCTTTGGAGATACGCAGTATTTT	CASSSSFGDTQYF
few	NA	TRBJ2-7	TRBV5-1	TGCGCCAGCAGCTTAGGCCCGGGCTACGAGCAGTACTTC	CASSLGPGYEQYF
NA	NA	TRBJ2-1	TRBV2	TGTGCCAGCAGTCTAGACTCGCCCAGAAGCTCCTACAATGAGCAGTTCTTC	CASSLDSPRSSYNEQFF
once	NA	TRBJ1-2	TRBV19	TGTGCCAGTAGCTTCCTCCGCCAGGGCTACACCTTC	CASSFLRQGYTF
NA	NA	TRBJ2-2	TRBV27	TGTGCCAGCAGTTTAGGGGGGATCGGCGGGGAGCTGTTTTTT	CASSLGGIGGELFF
NA	TRBD1	TRBJ1-1	TRBV5-1	TGCGCCAGCAGCGCCCGACAGGGGACGGAGACTGAAGCTTTCTTT	CASSARQGTETEAFF
NA	TRBD2	TRBJ2-1	TRBV5-1	TGCGCCAGCAGCAGGGGAGAACCAGGACTAGCGGGTAACAATGAGCAGTTCTTC	CASSRGEPGLAGNNEQFF
NA	TRBD1	TRBJ1-5	TRBV2	TGTGCCAGCAGTGAAGCGCTTACGCTAACAGGGGGCCCACAGCCCCAGCATTTT	CASSEALTLTGGPQPQHF
NA	NA	TRBJ1-1	TRBV6-6	TGTGCCAGCAGTTACACCCAGCCTGGCTTGAACACTGAAGCTTTCTTT	CASSYTQPGLNTEAFF
NA	TRBD2	TRBJ2-1	TRBV11-2	TGTGCCAGCAGCTCCGGGGGGGTCGCCTACAATGAGCAGTTCTTC	CASSSGGVAYNEQFF
NA	NA	TRBJ1-5	TRBV28	TGTGCCAGCCAGATTAGCAATCAGCCCCAGCATTTT	CASQISNQPQHF
NA	TRBD2	TRBJ2-1	TRBV25-1	TGTGCCAGCAGGTGGACTAGCGGGCGAATCAGGTTCTTC	CASRWTSGRIRFF
once	TRBD2	TRBJ2-3	TRBV7-9	TGTGCCAGCAGCTTATCACTAGCGGGGGGGCCTTCAGATACGCAGTATTTT	CASSLSLAGGPSDTQYF
NA	NA	TRBJ2-1	TRBV6-6	TGTGCCAGCAATTATTACGGGAGTGAGCAGTTCTTC	CASNYYGSEQFF
few	NA	TRBJ1-1	TRBV2	TGTGCCAGCAGTGAGTGGCAGGGAGGCACTGAAGCTTTCTTT	CASSEWQGGTEAFF
NA	NA	TRBJ2-3	TRBV5-5	TGTGCCAGCAGCTCGAACTCGGGTTATACGCAGTATTTT	CASSSNSGYTQYF
NA	NA	TRBJ1-1	TRBV7-3	TGTGCCAGCAGCTTATGGGGAATCGGCACTGAAGCTTTCTTT	CASSLWGIGTEAFF
NA	NA	TRBJ1-4	TRBV28	TGTGCCAGCAGCTCCTATTTTGGGGCGGCTAATGAAAAACTGTTTTTT	CASSSYFGAANEKLFF
NA	NA	TRBJ2-7	TRBV18	TGTGCCAGCTCGCGCAGGGGGGGGCGGGACGACGAGCAGTACTTC	CASSRRGGRDDEQYF
NA	NA	TRBJ1-5	TRBV18	TGTGCCAGCTCACCGTCAGGTAGCAATCAGCCCCAGCATTTT	CASSPSGSNQPQHF
NA	TRBD1	TRBJ1-4	TRBV7-9	TGTGCCAGCAGCCGATTGACAGGGTACGGAATAGAAAAACTGTTTTTT	CASSRLTGYGIEKLFF
NA	TRBD1	TRBJ2-2	TRBV7-9	TGTGCCAGCAGCCCCGGGACAGGGGGCACCGGGGAGCTGTTTTTT	CASSPGTGGTGELFF
NA	NA	TRBJ2-2	TRBV19	TGTGCCAGTAGTATCGGGCAGTACACCGGGGAGCTGTTTTTT	CASSIGQYTGELFF
NA	TRBD2	TRBJ2-7	TRBV7-2	TGTGCCAGCAGCTTAGGGTTAGCGGGAGGGGCCGAGCAGTACTTC	CASSLGLAGGAEQYF